The next 25 T cell receptor beta chains were all read from a single sample in a study of cytomegalovirus exposure and HLA in healthy donors. Both 60 Vbeta primers and 13 Jbeta primers went into the PCR. Sequencing was performed with immunoSEQ multiplex PCR; in TCRdb, only in-frame clones are kept and a portion is missing. The sample has 90,000 to 120,000 clones; over 9% are singletons. Sequenced sample: PBMCs. The receptors originated from a man in his forties in good health and CMV-seropositive.

A few counts support this clone. This CDR3 is CASSGLSYEQYF. The CDR3 bases are TGTGCCAGCAGTGGACTGTCCTACGAGCAGTACTTC. The V and J genes are TRBV2 and TRBJ2-7; no reliable D call. V lost 4 bases and J lost 1, with 5 bases in between. The germline gives CDR1 SNHLY, CDR2 FYNNEI. The CDR3 contains 12 residues.

This chain links TRBV27 with TRBJ1-5; tentatively, D is TRBD1 (5 bases). Germline loops: CDR1 MNHEY, CDR2 SMNVEV (reference sequence). The V gene lost 8 bases and the J gene lost 3 bases, with 17 bases spanning the gap. The CDR3 extends over 15 amino acids. In nucleotides, the CDR3 is TGTGCCAGCCGCCTCGGCCGGGGGGACAATCAGCCCCAGCATTTT. It translates to CASRLGRGDNQPQHF.

This clone was detected a few times. This chain connects TRBV6-1 to TRBJ2-7, with 9 bases lining up with TRBD1. J lost 1 base, V lost 7 bases, and 5 bases had no gene match. Germline V gene lookup returns CDR1 MNHNS and CDR2 SASEGT. The CDR3 spans 14 residues. The CDR3 loop is CASTRDRESYEQYF. CDR3 nucleotides: TGTGCCAGCACACGGGACAGGGAATCCTACGAGCAGTACTTC.

V usage is TRBV5-1 and J usage is TRBJ2-7; D is perhaps TRBD2 (5 bases). CDR3 length: 13 residues. Germline CDR1 is SGHRS and CDR2 is YFSETQ. Trimming left V 4 bases short and J 7 bases short, with 15 bases between. The CDR3 nucleotides read TGCGCCAGCAGCGTTACCGGGCCGGGGGAGCAGTACTTC. It specifies CASSVTGPGEQYF.

There are a few counts of this clone. The chain recombines TRBV6-1 with TRBJ2-7; D call uncertain. CDR3 length: 12 residues. Germline assignment: CDR1 MNHNS and CDR2 SASEGT. Deletions cut 8 bases from V and 4 bases from J, with 12 bases between. Here the CDR3 DNA reads TGTGCCAGCTCTAGTGCTTTTTACGAGCAGTACTTC. Translating gives CASSSAFYEQYF.

This clone was seen only a few times. This chain links TRBV28 with TRBJ1-5; D may be TRBD1 (5 bases). CDR1 MDHEN and CDR2 SYDVKM come from the germline V gene. There are 15 residues in the CDR3. The germline V and J ends were trimmed by 6 bases and 2 bases, with 14 bases remaining between them. CDR3 residues: CASRSPQGGNQPQHF. The CDR3 DNA reads as TGTGCCAGCAGATCCCCCCAGGGCGGCAATCAGCCCCAGCATTTT.

Only a few counts were recorded for this clone. The CDR3 DNA follows: TGTGCCAGCAGCCCAATACAGGGAGTGAGGACTGAAGCTTTCTTT. It specifies CASSPIQGVRTEAFF. The J gene is TRBJ1-1, the V gene TRBV7-2; weak D call: TRBD1 (6 bases). Trimming left V 5 bases short and J 5 bases short, with 18 bases between. The CDR3 totals 15 residues. Per the germline V gene, CDR1 is SGHTA and CDR2 is FQGNSA.

This clone was observed a few times. This specimen includes other DNA sequences encoding the same CDR3. The chain has TRBV7-2 and TRBJ2-1; 8 bases match TRBD2. The CDR3 is made up of 15 amino acids. V was pared by 5 bases and J by 0 bases, with 3 bases of the junction left unmatched. Looked up from germline, CDR1 is SGHTA and CDR2 is FQGNSA. The CDR3: CASSTSGSSYNEQFF. The CDR3 bases are TGTGCCAGCAGCACAAGCGGGAGCTCCTACAATGAGCAGTTCTTC.

The rearrangement uses TRBV7-2 and TRBJ2-7, with D perhaps TRBD1 (6 bases). The CDR3 covers 14 residues. Per germline, CDR1 SGHTA and CDR2 FQGNSA. V gave up 5 bases and J gave up 3 bases, with 14 bases separating them. In DNA, the CDR3 is TGTGCCAGCAGCCTCCTAGACAGGATCTACGAGCAGTACTTC. Protein product: CASSLLDRIYEQYF.

The V gene is TRBV7-9, the J gene TRBJ1-5; D is unclear. The CDR3 covers 15 residues. Germline V gene sequence: CDR1 SEHNR, CDR2 FQNEAQ (reference sequence). V was shortened by 1 base and J by 5 bases, with 12 bases between the two germline ends. In nucleotides, the CDR3 is TGTGCCAGCAGCTTAGGAGGGTTGTTTGATCAGCCCCAGCATTTT. It is translated as CASSLGGLFDQPQHF.

This clone has a handful of counts. The junction differs from germline at one of its ends, possibly a read error. Other DNA sequences of this sample code for an identical CDR3. The V gene is TRBV6-1, the J gene TRBJ2-1; unclear D gene. This CDR3 contains 14 residues. Germline V CDR1 and CDR2: MNHNS, SASEGT. The CDR3 DNA reads TGCGCCACTGACCTCACGGGCTCCTACAATGAGCAGTTCTTC. Protein sequence: CATDLTGSYNEQFF.

The chain has TRBV6-5 and TRBJ2-5; TRBD1 agrees at 8 bases. The CDR3 is 14 residues long. Germline CDR1 MNHEY, CDR2 SVGAGI. V trimming: 4 bases; J trimming: 5 bases; junction bases outside the gene matches: 6. The CDR3 here is CASSFQGARETQYF. The CDR3 coding sequence is TGTGCCAGCAGTTTTCAGGGGGCCCGGGAGACCCAGTACTTC.

In this sample, this clone turned up a few times. The V call is TRBV5-4, the J call TRBJ1-2; 11 bases are shared with TRBD1. There are 13 residues in the CDR3. Germline V gene lookup returns CDR1 SGHNT and CDR2 YYREEE (reference sequence). J lost 7 bases, V lost 5 bases, and 4 bases had no gene match. DNA for the CDR3: TGTGCCAGCAGGGCCGGACAGGGGGCTGGCTACACCTTC. It specifies CASRAGQGAGYTF.

This rearrangement joins TRBV2 to TRBJ2-5, with 10 bases lining up with TRBD1. CDR3 length: 16 residues. Germline loops: CDR1 SNHLY, CDR2 FYNNEI. V was clipped by 6 bases and J by 7 bases; unmatched bases: 14. This CDR3 is CASRTLGQGLFGTQYF. The CDR3 region has the DNA TGTGCCAGCAGAACCCTGGGACAGGGGCTTTTTGGGACCCAGTACTTC.

The rearrangement joins TRBV15 to TRBJ2-5; 8 bases fit TRBD1. Germline V CDR1 and CDR2: LNHNV, YYDKDF (reference sequence). CDR3 length: 16 residues. V was pared by 0 bases and J by 1 base, with 4 bases of the junction left unmatched. The CDR3 region is CATSRERTGFQETQYF. The CDR3 DNA reads as TGTGCCACCAGCAGAGAACGGACAGGGTTCCAAGAGACCCAGTACTTC.

This sequence joins TRBV18 and TRBJ2-7; D call uncertain. This CDR3 contains 16 residues. Germline CDR1 and CDR2: KGHSH and LQKENI. V lost 2 bases and J lost 0, with 14 bases in between. The CDR3 here is CASSPNLYPDSYEQYF. The CDR3 nucleotides read TGTGCCAGCTCACCAAACCTCTACCCCGACTCCTACGAGCAGTACTTC.

This sequence joins TRBV28 and TRBJ2-3, with 7 bases lining up with TRBD2. Per germline, CDR1 MDHEN and CDR2 SYDVKM. J was trimmed by 3 bases and V by 7 bases; bases with no gene match: 13. The CDR3 has 16 amino acids. The CDR3 region is CASIPSSGAGTDTQYF. The DNA of the CDR3 is TGTGCCAGCATTCCCTCTAGCGGAGCTGGGACAGATACGCAGTATTTT.

J is TRBJ2-2 and V is TRBV7-2, with TRBD1 matching 7 bases. CDR1 and CDR2 (germline): SGHTA, FQGNSA. The CDR3 totals 15 residues. The V gene end was trimmed by 1 base and the J gene end by 7 bases; junction bases not matched to a gene: 6. CDR3 protein: CASSLGQGIGGELFF. The CDR3 DNA sequence: TGTGCCAGCAGCTTAGGACAGGGAATTGGCGGGGAGCTGTTTTTT.

This sequence joins TRBV29-1 and TRBJ2-1; 12 bases line up with TRBD1. Germline loops: CDR1 SQVTM, CDR2 ANQGSEA. J was trimmed by 6 bases and V by 6 bases; bases with no gene match: 6. This CDR3 comprises 14 residues. The CDR3 region has the DNA TGCAGCGTCCCGGGACAGGGGGCGGCCAATGAGCAGTTCTTC. It yields the protein CSVPGQGAANEQFF.

The DNA for the CDR3 is TGTGCCAGCAGCCCCGGACAGGCGGCGAATACGCAGTATTTT. Translated: CASSPGQAANTQYF. V and J are TRBV28 and TRBJ2-3, with 7 bases that match TRBD1. Losses at the gene ends were 6 bases for V and 7 bases for J; bases not matched to a gene: 10. Germline lookup yields CDR1 MDHEN and CDR2 SYDVKM. This CDR3 is built from 14 residues. Complete variable domain (other parts from reference TRBV28 and TRBJ2-3): DVKVTQSSRYLVKRTGEKVFLECVQDMDHENMFWYRQDPGLGLRLIYFSYDVKMKEKGDIPEGYSVSREKKERFSLILESASTNQTSMYLCASSPGQAANTQYFGPGTRLTVL.

This clone was seen more than once but under ten times. The chain joins TRBV7-9 to TRBJ2-7, with TRBD2 as a possible D gene (6 bases). Per germline, CDR1 SEHNR and CDR2 FQNEAQ (reference sequence). The V and J ends lost 5 bases and 1 base respectively, with 15 bases between them. The CDR3 extends over 15 amino acids. DNA for the CDR3: TGTGCCAGCAGCAATGGACTAAAAAGTTCCTACGAGCAGTACTTC. Protein: CASSNGLKSSYEQYF.

This clone was detected only a few times. This chain joins TRBV2 and TRBJ1-1, with unresolved D. Trimming took 6 bases from V and 0 from J, leaving 11 bases between them. The CDR3 covers 14 residues. Germline assignment: CDR1 SNHLY and CDR2 FYNNEI. Here the CDR3 DNA reads TGTGCCAGCAGGGCTAGGTTCTTGAACACTGAAGCTTTCTTT. It translates to CASRARFLNTEAFF.

This clone was counted a few times. V and J are TRBV5-1 and TRBJ2-1; TRBD2 aligns across 7 bases. The CDR3 contains 15 residues. Germline-derived CDR1 and CDR2 are SGHRS and YFSETQ. J was trimmed by 2 bases and V by 5 bases; bases with no gene match: 7. CDR3 protein: CASSYLAEAYNEQFF. CDR3 nucleotide sequence: TGCGCCAGCAGTTATCTAGCGGAAGCCTACAATGAGCAGTTCTTC.

The chain has TRBV5-6 and TRBJ2-2, with D possibly TRBD1 on 6 matching bases. The V and J ends lost 1 base and 1 base respectively, with 11 bases between them. The CDR3 length is 16 residues. Germline CDR1 SGHDT, CDR2 YYEEEE. The CDR3 DNA reads TGTGCCAGCAGCTTGTCTGTACAGGGGAACACCGGGGAGCTGTTTTTT. It is translated as CASSLSVQGNTGELFF.

The J gene is TRBJ1-2, the V gene TRBV7-6; 9 nucleotides line up with TRBD1. The CDR3 covers 14 residues. The germline CDR1 and CDR2 sequences are SGHVS and FNYEAQ. Trimming removed 3 bases from V and 5 bases from J; junction bases left unmatched: 4. This CDR3 reads CASSFDRGFYGYTF. The DNA of the CDR3 is TGTGCCAGCAGCTTCGACAGGGGGTTTTATGGCTACACCTTC.